This T cell receptor beta chain was sequenced during a study of T cell clones after liver transplantation. Across the whole study: Samples came from ITN030ST, which attempted immunosuppression withdrawal within 2 years of liver transplantation. Tolerance: complete withdrawal held at least one year, liver enzymes staying within twice normal. TCRbeta sequencing after a pre-transplant mixed lymphocyte reaction identified graft-donor-reactive clones, later tracked in post-transplant blood.

Germline V gene sequence: CDR1 MGHDK, CDR2 SYGVNS. This CDR3 comprises 15 residues. With 4 bases clipped from V and 0 bases from J, the junction kept 4 bases outside the gene matches. TCRdb's table, derived via immunoSEQ multiplex PCR, lists solely in-frame clones and lacks some. This sample has tens of thousands of clones, with about 85% found just once. V gene TRBV25-1 combines with J gene TRBJ2-3; TRBD2 matches at 7 bases. The sequence came from a human patient who received a liver transplant. Some T cells may be provided by the graft donor. The material was CD4+ T cells from blood, obtained around 50 months after liver transplant. CDR3 loop: CASSATSVSTDTQYF. Here the CDR3 DNA reads TGTGCCAGCAGTGCCACTAGCGTCAGCACAGATACGCAGTATTTT.